The 9 T cell receptor beta chains below were found in one sample sequenced in a study of blood T cell repertoires in COVID-19. Here immunoSEQ multiplex PCR was the method, and the copy in TCRdb shows in-frame clones only, minus some. The sample lists tens of thousands of clones, over 80% occurring once. Material for sequencing was peripheral blood. The source of these receptors is a woman of 80 years or more with active COVID-19.

V is TRBV5-1 and J is TRBJ2-2, with 7 bases that match TRBD2. This CDR3 has 17 residues. V shed 1 base and J 0 bases; nucleotides not matched to a gene: 6. The germline V gene encodes CDR1 SGHRS and CDR2 YFSETQ. For the CDR3, the DNA is TGCGCCAGCAGCTTGTATTTTGCGGGAGCGAACACCGGGGAGCTGTTTTTT. Protein product: CASSLYFAGANTGELFF.

The chain uses TRBV5-1 and TRBJ2-3; 10 bases align to TRBD1. Germline lookup yields CDR1 SGHRS and CDR2 YFSETQ. J gave up 5 bases and V 3 bases, and 6 bases lay outside the gene matches. This CDR3 is built from 15 residues. The CDR3 coding sequence is TGCGCCAGCAGCTACGGGACAGGGGTGCAAGATACGCAGTATTTT. Protein sequence: CASSYGTGVQDTQYF.

The V gene is TRBV18, the J gene TRBJ2-7; D perhaps matches TRBD1 (5 bases). Germline values: CDR1 KGHSH, CDR2 LQKENI. The ends were cut back, 4 bases at V and 5 bases at J, with 9 bases in the middle. The length of the CDR3 is 12 residues. Here the CDR3 reads CASSRVGHEQYF. CDR3 in DNA: TGTGCCAGCTCACGTGTGGGGCACGAGCAGTACTTC.

The chain employs TRBV7-3 and TRBJ2-2, with D perhaps TRBD1 (5 bases). The CDR3 length is 13 residues. CDR1 SGHTA and CDR2 FQGTGA come from the germline V gene. V was cut by 3 bases and J by 6 bases, with 8 bases left in between. The CDR3 sequence is CASSFTGSGELFF. In DNA form, the CDR3 reads TGTGCCAGCAGCTTTACAGGTTCCGGGGAGCTGTTTTTT.

DNA for the CDR3: TGTGCCAGCTCACCTAGAACTCAGGGTAACGAGCAGTACTTC. As protein: CASSPRTQGNEQYF. The chain joins TRBV18 to TRBJ2-7; tentative D call: TRBD1 (5 bases). With 3 bases removed from V and 5 bases from J, the gap between germline ends came to 14 bases. The CDR3 is 14 amino acids. Germline CDR1 reads KGHSH; CDR2 reads LQKENI.

V is TRBV18 and J is TRBJ2-5; 11 bases align to TRBD2. Germline V gene lookup returns CDR1 KGHSH and CDR2 LQKENI. The CDR3 extends over 14 amino acids. The junction had 0 bases not matched to a gene; V was cut back by 3 bases and J by 3 bases. The CDR3 DNA is TGTGCCAGCTCACCGGGACTAGCGGAAGAGACCCAGTACTTC. Residues: CASSPGLAEETQYF.

The rearrangement uses TRBV4-3 and TRBJ2-3, with 9 bases identical to TRBD2. The CDR3 has 18 amino acids. Germline trimming cut 0 bases from V and 3 bases from J; bases unmatched to any gene: 10. Germline values: CDR1 LGHNA, CDR2 YSLEER. This CDR3 is CASSQDPLSGSGTDTQYF. The CDR3, as DNA: TGCGCCAGCAGCCAAGACCCCCTTAGCGGGAGTGGTACAGATACGCAGTATTTT.

This rearrangement joins TRBV5-8 to TRBJ1-2; no clear D. Germline CDR1 SGHTS, CDR2 YDEGEE. The CDR3 sequence is 13 residues long. Trimming removed 7 bases at V and 4 bases at J, with 14 bases between. The CDR3 reads CASHPEGFYGYTF. The CDR3 coding sequence is TGTGCCAGCCATCCGGAGGGATTCTATGGCTACACCTTC.

The chain uses TRBV28 and TRBJ2-7; 8 nucleotides match TRBD1. The V and J ends lost 7 bases and 3 bases, in that order; junction bases with no gene match: 11. The germline V gene encodes CDR1 MDHEN and CDR2 SYDVKM. The CDR3 totals 15 residues. In nucleotides, the CDR3 is TGTGCCAGCATATCCTCAGGACAGGGAGGCTACGAGCAGTACTTC. It translates to CASISSGQGGYEQYF.